These 7 T cell receptor beta chains were sequenced from one sample in a study of tumor-infiltrating lymphocytes in oesophageal squamous cell carcinoma. Each CDR3 protein gets one entry after TCRdb re-called the PCR reads with MiXCR. The sample gives about 11,000 distinct CDR3 sequences, around 56% of which show up once; 19% is in the top ten. Sequencing was done on a sample of esophageal tumor tissue. All receptors derive from a female donor with esophageal squamous cell carcinoma.

This clonotype was detected once. The V and J genes are TRBV7-6 and TRBJ2-5; D possibly corresponds to TRBD1 (5 bases). This CDR3 has 11 residues. Germline CDR1 SGHVS, CDR2 FNYEAQ. V was clipped by 11 bases and J by 5 bases, with 12 bases between them. For the CDR3, the DNA is TGTGCCTTATCAGGGTATGAGACCCAGTACTTC. Translating gives CALSGYETQYF.

By share, this clonotype ranks as medium-sized. This chain uses TRBV5-4 with TRBJ2-1, with 7 nucleotides matching TRBD1. This CDR3 contains 14 residues. Germline V gene lookup returns CDR1 SGHNT and CDR2 YYREEE (reference sequence). V trimming: 2 bases; J trimming: 9 bases; junction bases outside the gene matches: 8. CDR3 sequence reads: CASSFRGGRSEQFF. The CDR3 DNA sequence: TGTGCCAGCAGCTTTCGAGGGGGCCGGAGTGAGCAGTTCTTC.

V usage is TRBV6-8 and J usage is TRBJ1-2, with 8 bases lining up with TRBD1. Germline loops: CDR1 MNHGY, CDR2 SAAAGT. The V gene end was trimmed by 6 bases and the J gene end by 1 base; junction bases not matched to a gene: 10. The CDR3 extends over 16 amino acids. This chain's CDR3 is CASRSDRADSNYGYTF. The CDR3 DNA follows: TGTGCCAGCAGATCGGACAGGGCAGATAGTAACTATGGCTACACCTTC.

This clonotype showed up many times. The rearrangement uses TRBV10-1 and TRBJ2-5; a possible D gene is TRBD1 (5 bases). CDR3 length: 13 amino acids. CDR1 and CDR2 (germline): WNHNN, SYGVQD (reference sequence). Trimming pared 4 bases from V and 11 bases from J, leaving 17 bases between. The CDR3 nucleotides read TGCGCCAGCAGTGGACAGACCCACTCTGAGCAGTACTTC. This encodes CASSGQTHSEQYF.

The chain couples TRBV7-3 to TRBJ2-1; 10 bases are a match to TRBD2. Germline assignment: CDR1 SGHTA and CDR2 FQGTGA. The CDR3 sequence is 16 residues long. V lost 2 bases and J lost 9; bases outside the gene matches: 10. CDR3 residues: CASSLGSSGSISEQFF. In nucleotides, the CDR3 is TGTGCCAGCAGCTTAGGATCTAGCGGGAGTATAAGTGAGCAGTTCTTC.

This rearrangement joins TRBV6-1 to TRBJ2-4; 11 positions agree with TRBD1. The end of the DNA fits TRBJ2-7 better, so the J call may be wrong. This CDR3 spans 14 amino acids. Germline V gene lookup returns CDR1 MNHNS and CDR2 SASEGT. This CDR3 reads CASSEPGQGGEQYF. Written as DNA, the CDR3 is TGTGCCAGCAGTGAACCGGGACAGGGGGGCGAGCAGTACTTC.

The chain has TRBV28 and TRBJ2-7; no clear D. The DNA matches TRBJ2-1 better at its end, which makes the J call doubtful. CDR1 is MDHEN, CDR2 SYDVKM, per germline. The CDR3 length is 15 residues. The chain's CDR3 is CASSPWSNSYNEQFF. For the CDR3, the DNA is TGTGCCAGCAGCCCCTGGTCAAACTCCTACAATGAGCAGTTCTTC.